This is a list of T cell receptor beta chains from one sample in a study of cytomegalovirus exposure and HLA in healthy donors. Assay: immunoSEQ multiplex PCR; the TCRdb copy retains only in-frame clones and omits some. The sample carries fewer than 250,000 clones, over 75% recorded once. Sample: PBMCs. These receptors were obtained from a woman between 45 and 60 years old in good health and CMV-seropositive. Both conserved end residues are part of each CDR3. The order of the fields is clone size, J gene, V gene, D gene, CDR3 DNA, CDR3 protein. The D gene is left open where the match is weak. The size field is filled for only some rows; it gives once, few, many or a size class.

abundance: -
j_gene: TRBJ1-1
v_gene: TRBV29-1
d_gene: -
CDR3nt: TGCAGCGTTGGTACTATAACGACCCTGAACACTGAAGCTTTCTTT
CDR3aa: CSVGTITTLNTEAFF

abundance: once
j_gene: TRBJ1-2
v_gene: TRBV6-9
d_gene: TRBD1
CDR3nt: TGTGCCAGCCGTGAACAGGGGAAAGGCTATGGCTACACCTTC
CDR3aa: CASREQGKGYGYTF

abundance: -
j_gene: TRBJ2-1
v_gene: TRBV5-1
d_gene: -
CDR3nt: TGCGCCAGCACCGTGTTATGGGGGGGCCTCAATGAGCAGTTCTTC
CDR3aa: CASTVLWGGLNEQFF

abundance: -
j_gene: TRBJ1-2
v_gene: TRBV29-1
d_gene: TRBD1
CDR3nt: TGCAGCGTTGCCGGGACAGGGCCGTTTGGCTACACCTTC
CDR3aa: CSVAGTGPFGYTF

abundance: -
j_gene: TRBJ1-2
v_gene: TRBV5-1
d_gene: -
CDR3nt: TGCGCCAGCAGCTTGGGAGGAACTGGCTACACCTTC
CDR3aa: CASSLGGTGYTF

abundance: -
j_gene: TRBJ1-2
v_gene: TRBV2
d_gene: -
CDR3nt: TGTGCCAGCAGATCTGGGGAGGGCCTTGGGTATGGCTACACCTTC
CDR3aa: CASRSGEGLGYGYTF

abundance: -
j_gene: TRBJ1-2
v_gene: TRBV9
d_gene: -
CDR3nt: TGTGCCAGCAGCTCCCGTACGGGCGGAGGCTATGGCTACACCTTC
CDR3aa: CASSSRTGGGYGYTF

abundance: once
j_gene: TRBJ2-2
v_gene: TRBV6-6
d_gene: -
CDR3nt: TGTGCCAGCAGTTACTCGAATAGTCAGGGCACCGGGGAGCTGTTTTTT
CDR3aa: CASSYSNSQGTGELFF

abundance: -
j_gene: TRBJ1-3
v_gene: TRBV6-5
d_gene: -
CDR3nt: TGTGCCAGCAGTTACGCAAAGCGGCCGGGAAACACCATATATTTT
CDR3aa: CASSYAKRPGNTIYF

abundance: -
j_gene: TRBJ1-2
v_gene: TRBV6-5
d_gene: -
CDR3nt: TGTGCCAGCAGTTATCGCGCGGGCCTAACCCCTAGAGGCTACACCTTC
CDR3aa: CASSYRAGLTPRGYTF

abundance: -
j_gene: TRBJ1-2
v_gene: TRBV29-1
d_gene: TRBD1
CDR3nt: TGCAGCGGACCGGACAGGGACGGCTACACCTTC
CDR3aa: CSGPDRDGYTF

abundance: -
j_gene: TRBJ2-5
v_gene: TRBV4-3
d_gene: -
CDR3nt: TGCGCCAGCAGCCAAGATGTGGCGGTCGAGACCCAGTACTTC
CDR3aa: CASSQDVAVETQYF

abundance: -
j_gene: TRBJ2-7
v_gene: TRBV7-2
d_gene: -
CDR3nt: TGTGCCAGCAGCTTAGAGGTCAGGGATTACGAGCAGTACTTC
CDR3aa: CASSLEVRDYEQYF

abundance: once
j_gene: TRBJ1-2
v_gene: TRBV30
d_gene: -
CDR3nt: TGTGCCTGGAGCCTAGAACCGACGGGAGAAGGTGGCTACACCTTC
CDR3aa: CAWSLEPTGEGGYTF

abundance: -
j_gene: TRBJ1-1
v_gene: TRBV5-4
d_gene: -
CDR3nt: TGTGCCAGCAGCTTGGCTGGGTGGGGGGGGACTGAAGCTTTCTTT
CDR3aa: CASSLAGWGGTEAFF

abundance: -
j_gene: TRBJ1-1
v_gene: TRBV2
d_gene: -
CDR3nt: TGTGCCAGCAGTGCCAGTTACATGAACACTGAAGCTTTCTTT
CDR3aa: CASSASYMNTEAFF

abundance: -
j_gene: TRBJ2-7
v_gene: TRBV9
d_gene: -
CDR3nt: TGTGCCAGCAGCGTAGCCGCAGGGTCCTACGAGCAGTACTTC
CDR3aa: CASSVAAGSYEQYF

abundance: -
j_gene: TRBJ2-7
v_gene: TRBV9
d_gene: TRBD1
CDR3nt: TGTGCCAGCAGCCTGGGACAGGGCGCTGGCGAGCAGTACTTC
CDR3aa: CASSLGQGAGEQYF

abundance: -
j_gene: TRBJ2-4
v_gene: TRBV19
d_gene: TRBD1
CDR3nt: TGTGCCAGTAGTATAGGCCAGGGGGTAATAGCCAAAAACATTCAGTACTTC
CDR3aa: CASSIGQGVIAKNIQYF

abundance: once
j_gene: TRBJ1-2
v_gene: TRBV28
d_gene: TRBD1
CDR3nt: TGTGCCGGGCGACAGGGGGCCTATGGCTACACCTTC
CDR3aa: CAGRQGAYGYTF

abundance: -
j_gene: TRBJ2-7
v_gene: TRBV27
d_gene: -
CDR3nt: TGTGCCAGCAGTCCACAGGGCCCAGCCCACGAGCAGTACTTC
CDR3aa: CASSPQGPAHEQYF

abundance: once
j_gene: TRBJ1-2
v_gene: TRBV7-2
d_gene: -
CDR3nt: TGTGCCAGCAGTCCGCAGGGGAACTATGGCTACACCTTC
CDR3aa: CASSPQGNYGYTF

abundance: -
j_gene: TRBJ2-5
v_gene: TRBV5-1
d_gene: TRBD1
CDR3nt: TGCGCCAGCAGCTTCGGCAGGGGGCCCGAAGAGACCCAGTACTTC
CDR3aa: CASSFGRGPEETQYF

abundance: -
j_gene: TRBJ2-2
v_gene: TRBV18
d_gene: -
CDR3nt: TGTGCCAGCTCACCAGTGGCAGGGTCCAACACCGGGGAGCTGTTTTTT
CDR3aa: CASSPVAGSNTGELFF

abundance: -
j_gene: TRBJ2-1
v_gene: TRBV27
d_gene: -
CDR3nt: TGTGCCAGCAGCTCCGGGACCTACAATGAGCAGTTCTTC
CDR3aa: CASSSGTYNEQFF

abundance: -
j_gene: TRBJ1-4
v_gene: TRBV6-5
d_gene: -
CDR3nt: TGTGCCAGCAGTGTGCGGACATGGGAAAAACTGTTTTTT
CDR3aa: CASSVRTWEKLFF

abundance: -
j_gene: TRBJ1-5
v_gene: TRBV30
d_gene: -
CDR3nt: TGTGCCTGGAGTGGCGGACAGCAACCGAATAGCAATCAGCCCCAGCATTTT
CDR3aa: CAWSGGQQPNSNQPQHF

abundance: -
j_gene: TRBJ2-3
v_gene: TRBV5-1
d_gene: -
CDR3nt: TGCGCCAGCAGCCTGGAACTCGGACTGAGCACAGATACGCAGTATTTT
CDR3aa: CASSLELGLSTDTQYF

abundance: -
j_gene: TRBJ2-1
v_gene: TRBV7-9
d_gene: TRBD2
CDR3nt: TGTGCCAGCAGCTTATCCAGCGGGGGTATTAATGAGCAGTTCTTC
CDR3aa: CASSLSSGGINEQFF

abundance: -
j_gene: TRBJ1-2
v_gene: TRBV27
d_gene: TRBD1
CDR3nt: TGTGCCAGCAGTCCGAGGACAGGGGTTAACTATGGCTACACCTTC
CDR3aa: CASSPRTGVNYGYTF

abundance: few
j_gene: TRBJ1-1
v_gene: TRBV4-1
d_gene: -
CDR3nt: TGCGCCAGCAGCCGAACCCACGCGGGGATTAAGACTGAAGCTTTCTTT
CDR3aa: CASSRTHAGIKTEAFF

abundance: -
j_gene: TRBJ1-2
v_gene: TRBV6-1
d_gene: -
CDR3nt: TGTGCCAGCAGTGGGCGTGGGGGCTCGTATGGCTACACCTTC
CDR3aa: CASSGRGGSYGYTF